This T cell receptor (beta chain) was documented in a study of blood T cell repertoires in COVID-19. About the research overall: Whether acute or convalescent, the COVID-19 samples came from the United States, Italy and Spain. PBMCs, B-cell-depleted T cells, or T cells were the source of the cDNA or gDNA that made up the material.

Original analysis: Amplification from reference gene primers served as the basis for estimated nucleated cell counts. Some clones are missing from TCRdb's copy, which holds only in-frame ones; the method was immunoSEQ multiplex PCR. Clonal size and the V and J genes are those of that table, whereas D and trimming came from the DNA. The sample includes about 170,000 clones, roughly 80% of them seen just once. Trimming at V came to 4 bases and at J to 4 bases, leaving 2 bases not matched to a gene. This CDR3 has 15 residues. Per the germline V gene, CDR1 is LNHDA and CDR2 is SQIVND (reference sequence).

Sequences were obtained from peripheral blood. The TCR originated in a man between 65 and 79 years old with active or convalescent COVID-19. This rearrangement joins TRBV19 to TRBJ2-1, with 12 bases fitting TRBD2. CDR3 loop: CASSSTSGRYNEQFF. Written as DNA, the CDR3 is TGTGCCAGTAGTAGTACTAGCGGGAGGTACAATGAGCAGTTCTTC.